Below are 20 T cell receptor beta chains sequenced from a single sample in a study of cytomegalovirus exposure and HLA in healthy donors. The primer mix had 60 Vbeta and 13 Jbeta primers. Libraries were prepared by immunoSEQ multiplex PCR; TCRdb keeps only in-frame clonotypes and omits some of them. Of 150,000 to 200,000 clones listed, roughly 81% are singletons. Source material: PBMCs. These receptors were collected from a man younger than 30 in good health and CMV-seropositive.

The gene calls are TRBV14 and TRBJ2-5; a possible D gene is TRBD2 (6 bases). Trimming shortened V by 3 bases and J by 2 bases, and 19 bases separated the two germline ends. Per germline, CDR1 SGHDN and CDR2 FVKESK. The length of the CDR3 is 17 residues. The CDR3 bases are TGTGCCAGCAGCCAGTACGAGGCGGGGAGACCACAAGAGACCCAGTACTTC. This codes for CASSQYEAGRPQETQYF.

For this clone: This sample includes further DNA sequences coding for the same CDR3. The chain carries TRBV11-2 and TRBJ1-4; D gene unclear. The V end was cut by 4 bases, the J end by 4 bases, with 10 bases between. CDR3 length equals 14 residues. Germline lookup yields CDR1 SGHAT and CDR2 FQNNGV. The CDR3: CASSSGVLNEKLFF. CDR3 DNA sequence: TGTGCCAGCAGCTCCGGAGTCCTTAATGAAAAACTGTTTTTT. Based on the CDR3 plus reference TRBV11-2 and TRBJ1-4, the full variable domain is EAGVAQSPRYKIIEKRQSVAFWCNPISGHATLYWYQQILGQGPKLLIQFQNNGVVDDSQLPKDRFSAERLKGVDSTLKIQPAKLEDSAVYLCASSSGVLNEKLFFGSGTQLSVL.

This clone has more than one count but fewer than ten. V gene TRBV5-5 combines with J gene TRBJ1-1; D possibly corresponds to TRBD1 (5 bases). The CDR3 loop spans 14 amino acids. The V and J ends lost 4 bases and 2 bases respectively, with 12 bases between them. The germline V gene has CDR1 SGHKS and CDR2 YYEKEE (reference sequence). The DNA of the CDR3 is TGTGCCAGCAGCCTGGACACCCATAACACTGAAGCTTTCTTT. Its translation: CASSLDTHNTEAFF.

The rearrangement links TRBV6-6 to TRBJ2-1; no clear D gene. Trimming pared 0 bases from V and 0 bases from J, leaving 9 bases between. This CDR3 spans 16 amino acids. Germline CDR1 and CDR2: MNHNY and SVGAGI (reference sequence). In nucleotides, the CDR3 is TGTGCCAGCAGTTACTCGGCGGTGAGCTCCTACAATGAGCAGTTCTTC. It is translated as CASSYSAVSSYNEQFF.

This clone was seen just once. J is TRBJ1-2 and V is TRBV5-1, with a possible D match to TRBD1 (6 bases). Trimming took 0 bases from V and 8 from J, leaving 17 bases between them. This CDR3 has 15 amino acids. Germline values: CDR1 SGHRS, CDR2 YFSETQ. Here the CDR3 DNA reads TGCGCCAGCAGCTTGGTGGCGGGGGCGGAGGGAGGCTACACCTTC. It yields the protein CASSLVAGAEGGYTF.

V usage is TRBV7-9 and J usage is TRBJ2-4; D gene uncertain. The CDR3 is made up of 12 amino acids. Trimming stripped 1 base from V and 9 bases from J, with 7 bases between. Germline CDR1 SEHNR, CDR2 FQNEAQ (reference sequence). CDR3 in amino acids: CASSLGSGIQYF. CDR3 bases: TGTGCCAGCAGCTTAGGGAGTGGCATTCAGTACTTC.

This sequence joins TRBV4-3 and TRBJ2-7, with D unclear. V dropped 0 bases and J dropped 2 bases, with 8 bases sitting between them. The germline CDR1 and CDR2 sequences are LGHNA and YSLEER. CDR3 length: 14 amino acids. CDR3: CASSQDSLAYEQYF. CDR3 bases: TGCGCCAGCAGCCAAGATAGCCTAGCCTACGAGCAGTACTTC.

This clone was detected only a few times. The rearrangement joins TRBV7-2 to TRBJ2-1, with 8 bases identical to TRBD2. V was pared by 1 base and J by 2 bases, with 4 bases of the junction left unmatched. CDR1 SGHTA and CDR2 FQGNSA come from the germline V gene. This CDR3 spans 16 amino acids. The CDR3 is CASSLEWRGAYNEQFF. The CDR3 region has the DNA TGTGCCAGCAGCTTAGAGTGGCGGGGGGCCTACAATGAGCAGTTCTTC.

The genes are TRBV10-3 and TRBJ1-4; D is undetermined. V lost 4 bases and J lost 8, with 8 bases in between. This CDR3 has 12 residues. The V gene's germline CDR1 is ENHRY and CDR2 SYGVKD. The CDR3 loop is CAISGTREKLFF. The CDR3 DNA follows: TGTGCCATCAGTGGTACGCGGGAAAAACTGTTTTTT.

The chain combines TRBV6-5 with TRBJ1-1, with TRBD1 as a possible D gene (6 bases). The V and J ends lost 2 bases and 0 bases respectively, with 7 bases between them. This CDR3 spans 14 amino acids. Per germline, CDR1 MNHEY and CDR2 SVGAGI. The CDR3 DNA reads TGTGCCAGCAGTTACCAGGGGTTGAACACTGAAGCTTTCTTT. This translates into CASSYQGLNTEAFF.

The chain carries TRBV7-3 and TRBJ2-3; unclear D gene. Germline CDR1 is SGHTA and CDR2 is FQGTGA. V lost 6 bases, J lost 3 bases, and 10 bases lay in between. The CDR3 is made up of 13 amino acids. The chain's CDR3 is CASSRSRTDTQYF. CDR3 DNA: TGTGCCAGCAGTCGTAGCAGAACAGATACGCAGTATTTT.

This clone occurred once. The gene calls are TRBV9 and TRBJ2-3, with 9 positions matching TRBD1. Trimming at V came to 2 bases and at J to 6 bases, leaving 7 bases not matched to a gene. Germline CDR1 SGDLS, CDR2 YYNGEE. CDR3 length equals 15 residues. This chain's CDR3 is CASSVWDRVSDTQYF. Here the CDR3 DNA reads TGTGCCAGCAGCGTGTGGGACAGGGTATCGGATACGCAGTATTTT.

The chain has TRBV7-8 and TRBJ2-3; D is uncertain. The CDR3 is made up of 12 amino acids. Germline V gene sequence: CDR1 SGHVS, CDR2 FQNEAQ. V lost 4 bases to trimming and J lost 3 bases, with 5 bases between them. The CDR3 loop is CASSSLTDTQYF. For the CDR3, the DNA is TGTGCCAGCAGCTCTTTAACAGATACGCAGTATTTT.

V is TRBV7-3 and J is TRBJ2-1; D is undetermined. Germline V gives CDR1 SGHTA, CDR2 FQGTGA. Trimming left V 5 bases short and J 2 bases short, with 7 bases between. CDR3 length: 13 amino acids. The CDR3 is CASSHDTYNEQFF. In DNA, the CDR3 is TGTGCCAGCAGCCATGACACCTACAATGAGCAGTTCTTC.

The J gene is TRBJ1-1, the V gene TRBV29-1; TRBD1 matches 10 bases. CDR3 size: 14 residues. V lost 6 bases and J lost 5; bases outside the gene matches: 9. Per the germline V gene, CDR1 is SQVTM and CDR2 is ANQGSEA. The CDR3 protein is CSVRGTGVRTEAFF. The DNA of the CDR3 is TGCAGCGTCCGGGGGACAGGGGTACGAACTGAAGCTTTCTTT.

The chain links TRBV30 to TRBJ1-4, with 8 bases aligning to TRBD1. V was pared by 2 bases and J by 11 bases, with 7 bases of the junction left unmatched. The CDR3 is 13 amino acids. The V gene's germline CDR1 is GTSNPN and CDR2 SVGIG (reference sequence). CDR3 sequence (DNA): TGTGCCTGGAGTCATCAGGGGGCATGGAAACTGTTTTTT. It translates to CAWSHQGAWKLFF.

The genes are TRBV13 and TRBJ2-2; 8 bases match TRBD1. CDR1 PRHDT and CDR2 FYEKMQ come from the germline V gene (reference sequence). The J segment lost 3 bases and the V segment lost 3 bases, leaving 3 bases of the junction unmatched. The length of the CDR3 is 15 residues. DNA for the CDR3: TGTGCCAGCAGCTTTGGGACAGGCGACACCGGGGAGCTGTTTTTT. Translated: CASSFGTGDTGELFF. Supplemented by reference TRBV13 and TRBJ2-2, the full variable domain reads AAGVIQSPRHLIKEKRETATLKCYPIPRHDTVYWYQQGPGQDPQFLISFYEKMQSDKGSIPDRFSAQQFSDYHSELNMSSLELGDSALYFCASSFGTGDTGELFFGEGSRLTVL.

The V call is TRBV30, the J call TRBJ1-5, with 8 bases lining up with TRBD1. Trimming took 2 bases from V and 7 from J; bases not matched to a gene: 4. CDR3 size: 13 residues. From germline, CDR1 is GTSNPN and CDR2 SVGIG (reference sequence). CDR3 protein: CAWSTGGGQPQHF. Here the CDR3 DNA reads TGTGCCTGGAGTACAGGGGGAGGCCAGCCCCAGCATTTT.

CDR3 sequence reads: CASRGTSTGEQYF. The CDR3 coding sequence is TGTGCCAGCAGGGGGACTAGCACAGGCGAGCAGTACTTC. The rearrangement joins TRBV6-5 to TRBJ2-7; 9 nucleotides line up with TRBD2. This CDR3 is 13 amino acids long. V gave up 6 bases and J gave up 6 bases; unmatched junction bases: 6. Germline-derived CDR1 and CDR2 are MNHEY and SVGAGI.

The chain is built from TRBV5-6 and TRBJ2-1, with D possibly TRBD1 on 5 matching bases. Germline values: CDR1 SGHDT, CDR2 YYEEEE. This CDR3 spans 16 amino acids. Trimming left V 4 bases short and J 1 base short, with 15 bases between. The CDR3, as DNA: TGTGCCAGCAGCCCAGGGTCCCTAACTTCCTACAATGAGCAGTTCTTC. Its translation: CASSPGSLTSYNEQFF.